Following are 15 T cell receptor beta chains from one sample sequenced in a study of T cell responses to AZD1222 COVID-19 vaccine. Libraries were prepared by immunoSEQ multiplex PCR; TCRdb keeps only in-frame clonotypes and omits some of them. Among roughly 180,000 clones, approximately 93% were seen once, and the ten largest hold roughly 1.7%. This specimen was peripheral blood, taken 28 days after the second AZD1222 dose. The origin of the receptors is an adult who received the AZD1222 COVID-19 vaccine.

A single count supports this clone. The chain recombines TRBV7-8 with TRBJ1-3; D is uncertain. This CDR3 comprises 14 residues. With 2 bases removed from V and 6 bases from J, the gap between germline ends came to 11 bases. Germline CDR1 reads SGHVS; CDR2 reads FQNEAQ. The DNA of the CDR3 is TGTGCCAGCAGCTTAATATCCGTTTCAAACACCATATATTTT. Translation gives CASSLISVSNTIYF.

This clone was counted a single time. The chain links TRBV19 to TRBJ2-7; D unclear. Germline V CDR1 and CDR2: LNHDA, SQIVND (reference sequence). This CDR3 comprises 11 residues. Trimming pared 6 bases from V and 4 bases from J, leaving 7 bases between. This chain's CDR3 is CASSIGYEQYF. The CDR3 bases are TGTGCCAGTAGCATCGGATACGAGCAGTACTTC. The whole variable domain, remainder taken from reference TRBV19 and TRBJ2-7, is DGGITQSPKYLFRKEGQNVTLSCEQNLNHDAMYWYRQDPGQGLRLIYYSQIVNDFQKGDIAEGYSVSREKKESFPLTVTSAQKNPTAFYLCASSIGYEQYFGPGTRLTVT.

The chain uses TRBV4-2 and TRBJ1-5, with 8 bases lining up with TRBD1. Germline CDR1 is LGHNA and CDR2 is YNFKEQ. The CDR3 is 14 amino acids. Trimming cost V 5 bases and J 6 bases; bases outside gene matches: 6. CDR3 nucleotides: TGTGCCAGCAGCGTCAACAGGGGGAGTCAGCCCCAGCATTTT. Amino acid sequence: CASSVNRGSQPQHF.

V and J are TRBV7-2 and TRBJ2-7; TRBD1 matches 9 bases. This CDR3 is 14 amino acids long. Trimming removed 3 bases from V and 2 bases from J; junction bases left unmatched: 2. Germline V gene lookup returns CDR1 SGHTA and CDR2 FQGNSA. The CDR3 sequence: CASSFGTGTYEQYF. CDR3 sequence (DNA): TGTGCCAGCAGCTTCGGGACAGGGACCTACGAGCAGTACTTC.

This chain uses TRBV4-3 with TRBJ2-1; D is tentatively TRBD1 or TRBD2 (5 bases each). The germline V gene has CDR1 LGHNA and CDR2 YSLEER. This CDR3 is built from 14 residues. V was shortened by 1 base and J by 3 bases, with 7 bases between the two germline ends. CDR3 DNA sequence: TGCGCCAGCAGCCAAGGTGGGGGCTACAATGAGCAGTTCTTC. Protein: CASSQGGGYNEQFF.

The V call is TRBV6-5, the J call TRBJ2-1; D is tentatively TRBD1 or TRBD2 (5 bases each). CDR3 length equals 14 residues. V was clipped by 6 bases and J by 8 bases, with 17 bases between them. Germline V gives CDR1 MNHEY, CDR2 SVGAGI. CDR3 residues: CASSPGRTWDEQFF. The CDR3 DNA is TGTGCCAGCAGCCCGGGACGGACTTGGGATGAGCAGTTCTTC.

The chain combines TRBV7-2 with TRBJ2-3, with TRBD2 matching 9 bases. Unmatched junction bases numbered 17, after V lost 0 bases and J lost 7 bases. The CDR3 has 19 amino acids. The germline gives CDR1 SGHTA, CDR2 FQGNSA. The chain's CDR3 is CASSLAARGGGGGAYTQYF. The CDR3 nucleotides read TGTGCCAGCAGCTTAGCGGCCCGCGGGGGCGGGGGGGGAGCGTATACGCAGTATTTT.

The chain combines TRBV2 with TRBJ1-1; D is unclear. The germline CDR1 and CDR2 sequences are SNHLY and FYNNEI. Trimming stripped 1 base from V and 0 bases from J, with 9 bases between. The CDR3 sequence is 15 residues long. Written as DNA, the CDR3 is TGTGCCAGCAGTGAAGGGCACCGGATGAACACTGAAGCTTTCTTT. It is translated as CASSEGHRMNTEAFF.

This CDR3 is CASSLADRVGYTF. CDR3 nucleotide sequence: TGTGCCAGCAGCTTGGCTGACAGGGTTGGCTACACCTTC. This chain joins TRBV5-6 and TRBJ1-2; TRBD1 aligns across 7 bases. This CDR3 has 13 amino acids. V shed 0 bases and J 7 bases; nucleotides not matched to a gene: 3. Germline CDR1 and CDR2: SGHDT and YYEEEE.

The J gene is TRBJ2-7, the V gene TRBV27, with 9 nucleotides matching TRBD2. The CDR3 is 13 amino acids. Germline-derived CDR1 and CDR2 are MNHEY and SMNVEV (reference sequence). CDR3 sequence reads: CASGGHYSYEQYF. The DNA of the CDR3 is TGTGCAAGCGGGGGGCACTACTCCTACGAGCAGTACTTC.

J is TRBJ2-3 and V is TRBV5-1; D call uncertain. CDR3 length equals 11 residues. Trimming removed 4 bases from V and 2 bases from J, with 2 bases in between. Germline values: CDR1 SGHRS, CDR2 YFSETQ. The CDR3 loop is CASSNTDTQYF. The CDR3 nucleotides read TGCGCCAGCAGCAACACAGATACGCAGTATTTT.

This clone has only one observation. A read error may produce the germline difference seen at one junction end. The CDR3 nucleotides are TGTGCTAGCAGCCAAAACGCCAGGGTCGCCTACAATGAGCAGTTCTTC. Its translation: CASSQNARVAYNEQFF. This chain links TRBV7-7 with TRBJ2-1, with a weak D call TRBD1 (5 bases). CDR1 is SSHAT and CDR2 is FNYEAQ in the germline V gene (reference sequence). The CDR3 totals 16 residues.

The V call is TRBV5-6, the J call TRBJ1-3, with D maybe TRBD1 (6 bases). CDR3 length: 17 residues. CDR1 is SGHDT, CDR2 YYEEEE, per germline. V was shortened by 0 bases and J by 0 bases, with 13 bases between the two germline ends. In nucleotides, the CDR3 is TGTGCCAGCAGCTTGGCTCTTCGGGGGCTCTCTGGAAACACCATATATTTT. It yields the protein CASSLALRGLSGNTIYF.

A single count supports this clone. The chain uses TRBV6-5 and TRBJ1-3, with D possibly TRBD1 on 5 matching bases. This CDR3 spans 16 amino acids. Between the trimmed V and J ends, which lost 4 bases and 5 bases, there was a span of 18 bases. CDR1 MNHEY and CDR2 SVGAGI come from the germline V gene. DNA of the CDR3: TGTGCCAGCAGTTCCCCGCGGAGGGGATCCAGAAACACCATATATTTT. This gives the protein CASSSPRRGSRNTIYF.

The gene calls are TRBV6-5 and TRBJ2-7; D remains ambiguous. The CDR3 has 11 amino acids. V was pared by 8 bases and J by 0 bases, with 5 bases between. Germline-derived CDR1 and CDR2 are MNHEY and SVGAGI. CDR3 protein: CASGNSYEQYF. The CDR3 nucleotides read TGTGCCAGCGGCAACTCCTACGAGCAGTACTTC.